Listed below are T cell receptor beta chains from one sample, sequenced in a study of cytomegalovirus exposure and HLA in healthy donors. Assay used: immunoSEQ multiplex PCR; TCRdb lists only in-frame clones, some missing. The sample yields around 150,000 clones, approximately 61% seen once. Sequencing input: PBMCs. The source is a human donor in good health. Each CDR3 is given with its conserved first and last residue. Each record gives: D gene, V gene, clone size, J gene, CDR3 DNA, CDR3 protein. A D gene is named only where the DNA matches it firmly. The size field is filled for only some rows; it gives once, few, many or a size class.

TRBD2	TRBV9	NA	TRBJ2-3	TGTGCCAGCAGCGTAGCGGCTAGCGGTCCCACAGATACGCAGTATTTT	CASSVAASGPTDTQYF
TRBD2	TRBV9	NA	TRBJ2-7	TGTGCCAGCAGCGTCGGGGGACTAGCGGGAGATGAGCAGTACTTC	CASSVGGLAGDEQYF
TRBD2	TRBV14	NA	TRBJ2-1	TGTGCCAGCAGCCAAGCCCCCAGCGGGGTATACAATGAGCAGTTCTTC	CASSQAPSGVYNEQFF
NA	TRBV2	NA	TRBJ2-6	TGTGCCAGCACTCGGAGCGTCGTCTCTGGGGCCAACGTCCTGACTTTC	CASTRSVVSGANVLTF
NA	TRBV6-5	NA	TRBJ2-5	TGTGCCAGCAGACGCGACAGCAGGGAGACCCAGTACTTC	CASRRDSRETQYF
TRBD1	TRBV5-4	NA	TRBJ2-7	TGTGCCAGCAGCTCGACAGGGAGCGAGCAGTACTTC	CASSSTGSEQYF
NA	TRBV27	NA	TRBJ2-7	TGTGCCACAGGGCCGGGGGTGAGCTACGAGCAGTACTTC	CATGPGVSYEQYF
NA	TRBV11-3	NA	TRBJ2-2	TGTGCCAGCCCCGTGGGACAGAACACCGGGGAGCTGTTTTTT	CASPVGQNTGELFF
NA	TRBV19	NA	TRBJ2-5	TGTGCCAGTAGTATGAGGGCAGACCAAGAGACCCAGTACTTC	CASSMRADQETQYF
NA	TRBV9	NA	TRBJ2-7	TGTGCCAGCAGCGTAGGGTCAGAATACGAGCAGTACTTC	CASSVGSEYEQYF
TRBD1	TRBV7-2	NA	TRBJ1-2	TGTGCCAGCAGCTTAGACAGGGGGGATGGCTACACCTTC	CASSLDRGDGYTF
NA	TRBV18	NA	TRBJ2-1	TGTGCCAGCTCAACAACAGGGACGGGTGAGCAGTTCTTC	CASSTTGTGEQFF
NA	TRBV12-5	NA	TRBJ2-1	TGTGCTAGTGGTTTGGGGAAGCCGGGTGACAATGAGCAGTTCTTC	CASGLGKPGDNEQFF
NA	TRBV28	NA	TRBJ2-7	TGTGCCAGCAGTCTAAGACAGCCCTACGAGCAGTACTTC	CASSLRQPYEQYF
TRBD1	TRBV15	once	TRBJ2-4	TGTGCCACCAGCAGAAACTTACCGGGACAGGGAATAGCACGGGGCAAAAACATTCAGTACTTC	CATSRNLPGQGIARGKNIQYF
TRBD1	TRBV7-6	NA	TRBJ2-3	TGTGCCAGCAGCACAGGGGGGGATACGCAGTATTTT	CASSTGGDTQYF
NA	TRBV5-3	NA	TRBJ2-1	TGTGCCAGAAGCTTCATTGATCAGGGTTGGAGGGGAAGGGATGAGCAGTTCTTC	CARSFIDQGWRGRDEQFF
TRBD2	TRBV7-9	NA	TRBJ2-4	TGTGCCAGCAGCTTAGCCGGGACTAGCGGATGGAGGGCCAAAAACATTCAGTACTTC	CASSLAGTSGWRAKNIQYF
TRBD1	TRBV7-8	NA	TRBJ2-1	TGTGCCAGCAGCGCTAGGACAGGGCGGTGGAGGAATGAGCAGTTCTTC	CASSARTGRWRNEQFF
TRBD1	TRBV7-9	NA	TRBJ1-4	TGTGCCAGCAGCTTCGACAGGGGGCGGGAAAAACTGTTTTTT	CASSFDRGREKLFF
TRBD1	TRBV28	NA	TRBJ2-7	TGTGCCATCCGACAGGGGTCCTACGAGCAGTACTTC	CAIRQGSYEQYF
NA	TRBV2	few	TRBJ2-1	TGTGCCAGCAAGCAAGAAATGGATGAGCAGTTCTTC	CASKQEMDEQFF
NA	TRBV5-1	NA	TRBJ2-5	TGCGCCAGCAGCTTTGAAGCGCCCTACCAAGAGACCCAGTACTTC	CASSFEAPYQETQYF
NA	TRBV10-3	NA	TRBJ2-7	TGTGCCATCAGTGAGTCCCGGGATTACTACGAGCAGTACTTC	CAISESRDYYEQYF